The 7 T cell receptor beta chains below were found in one sample sequenced in a study of blood T cell repertoires in COVID-19. TCRdb keeps only in-frame clones here, not all; method: immunoSEQ multiplex PCR. This table holds approximately 300,000 clones, 88% found once. The sequenced sample consisted of peripheral blood. The receptors originated from a woman aged 50 to 60 with active or convalescent COVID-19.

The chain is built from TRBV6-5 and TRBJ2-3; TRBD1 might be the D (5 bases). The CDR3 is made up of 15 amino acids. CDR1 MNHEY and CDR2 SVGAGI come from the germline V gene. The ends were cut back, 6 bases at V and 0 bases at J, with 13 bases in the middle. CDR3 sequence: CASSLIGASTDTQYF. The CDR3 bases are TGTGCCAGCAGCCTAATAGGGGCTAGCACAGATACGCAGTATTTT.

J is TRBJ2-3 and V is TRBV5-1; 9 nucleotides line up with TRBD2. Losses at the gene ends were 0 bases for V and 3 bases for J; bases not matched to a gene: 2. Germline CDR1 is SGHRS and CDR2 is YFSETQ. This CDR3 has 15 residues. Written as DNA, the CDR3 is TGCGCCAGCAGCTTGGGACTAGCGGCAACAGATACGCAGTATTTT. Residues: CASSLGLAATDTQYF.

This clone has a single count. This chain uses TRBV5-5 with TRBJ2-7; TRBD2 aligns across 9 bases. V was clipped by 2 bases and J by 1 base; unmatched bases: 4. The CDR3 is made up of 15 amino acids. In germline, CDR1 is SGHKS, CDR2 YYEKEE (reference sequence). The DNA of the CDR3 is TGTGCCAGCAGCTTATATAGCGGGAGATCCTACGAGCAGTACTTC. Its protein product is CASSLYSGRSYEQYF.

The chain couples TRBV11-2 to TRBJ1-2; 9 positions match TRBD1. CDR3 length equals 15 residues. V shed 2 bases, J shed 7 bases, and the junction held 8 bases outside the gene matches. CDR1 and CDR2 (germline): SGHAT, FQNNGV. CDR3 residues: CASSLRGQGVSGYTF. The CDR3 DNA is TGTGCCAGCAGCTTACGGGGACAGGGAGTAAGTGGCTACACCTTC.

V and J are TRBV10-3 and TRBJ2-2; 12 bases line up with TRBD2. The trim removed 6 bases at V and 1 base at J, leaving 9 bases unmatched. The CDR3 length is 18 residues. In germline, CDR1 is ENHRY, CDR2 SYGVKD. The CDR3 protein is CAISGGLAGRGNTGELFF. CDR3 in DNA: TGTGCCATCAGCGGAGGACTAGCGGGGAGGGGGAACACCGGGGAGCTGTTTTTT.

The J gene is TRBJ2-1, the V gene TRBV5-1; the D gene is possibly TRBD1 (6 bases). CDR1 is SGHRS, CDR2 YFSETQ, per germline. V shed 3 bases and J shed 0 bases, with 22 bases lying between them. CDR3 length: 19 amino acids. The CDR3: CASSYTIKQGPGSYNEQFF. The CDR3 coding sequence is TGCGCCAGCAGCTATACTATCAAACAGGGACCGGGCTCCTACAATGAGCAGTTCTTC.

The chain carries TRBV27 and TRBJ2-7, with a tentative D call TRBD2 (6 bases). The CDR3 is 14 residues long. Germline V gene data show CDR1 as MNHEY and CDR2 as SMNVEV (reference sequence). Trimming took off 6 bases at V and 1 base at J, with 13 bases between the two ends. The CDR3 protein is CASSRKGLSYEQYF. CDR3 DNA sequence: TGTGCCAGCAGCCGAAAGGGACTTTCCTACGAGCAGTACTTC.